This T cell receptor (beta chain) was captured in a study of neurological immune-mediated disorders. This clonotype has just a few counts. The antigen remains undetermined. Study-wide results and caveats: HTLV-1-associated myelopathy had the most TCR clonal expansion, while multiple sclerosis had the least, a level that fell below healthy controls. Phylogenetic grouping placed 18 of 34 multiple sclerosis patients' repertoires in one related-CDR3 cluster, a possible signature.

Unsorted libraries were generated from 2 million PBMCs held at -80 degrees C. TCRdb re-derived calls from the 5' RACE reads in MiXCR, one entry per CDR3 protein. This table has fewer than 80,000 distinct CDR3 sequences, around 5.5% appearing once. The V end was cut by 3 bases, the J end by 4 bases, with 12 bases between. The CDR3 is made up of 14 amino acids. The specimen sequenced was PBMCs. This chain links TRBV12-3 or TRBV12-4 with TRBJ1-2; D is uncertain. The origin of this receptor is a woman aged 25 to 39 with multiple sclerosis. CDR3: CASSLATVGYGYTF. DNA of the CDR3: TGTGCCAGCAGTTTGGCGACTGTCGGCTATGGCTACACCTTC.